This TCR beta chain was documented in a study of memory CD4+ T cells and cytomegalovirus serostatus. As handled by the study authors: Out-of-frame sequences were removed, leaving 2,000,000 or so distinct TCRbeta sequences. Clones were read by immunoSEQ multiplex PCR, and TCRdb kept only the in-frame ones, dropping some. V, J and clone size were drawn from that table, and D and trimming were deduced from the DNA. In the table there are about 40,000 clones, around 72% of which are singletons. Broader study findings: Repertoires predicted CMV serostatus with median bootstrapped AUC of about 0.95. Suggested: most of the CMV-linked TCR signature lies in CD4+ memory cells.

Single viable CD3+CD4+CD8-CD45RO+ cells were sorted as the memory CD4+ T cells. Positive selection with CD4 microbeads enriched total CD4+ T cells. As to this clone: The antigen remains unidentified.

CDR3 length: 14 residues. Trimming shortened V by 7 bases and J by 0 bases, and 7 bases separated the two germline ends. Germline V CDR1 and CDR2: MNHNY, SVGAGI (reference sequence). The TCR comes from an adult in good health and CMV-seronegative. The material sequenced was memory CD4+ T cells from blood. This chain uses TRBV6-6 with TRBJ1-6; no firm D call. The CDR3 DNA reads TGTGCCAGCAAAGAGAGCTCCTATAATTCACCCCTCCACTTT. This encodes CASKESSYNSPLHF.